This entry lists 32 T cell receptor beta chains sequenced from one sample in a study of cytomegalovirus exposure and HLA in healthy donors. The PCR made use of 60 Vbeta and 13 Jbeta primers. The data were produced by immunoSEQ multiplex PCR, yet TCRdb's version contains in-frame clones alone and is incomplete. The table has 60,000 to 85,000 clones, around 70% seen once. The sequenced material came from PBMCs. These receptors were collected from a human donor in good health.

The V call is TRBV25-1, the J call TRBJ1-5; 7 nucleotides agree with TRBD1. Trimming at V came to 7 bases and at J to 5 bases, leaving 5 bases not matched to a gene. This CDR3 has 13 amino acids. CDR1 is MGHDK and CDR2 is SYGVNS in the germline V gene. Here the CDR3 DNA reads TGTGCCAGCACCCAGGGGGTAGATCAGCCCCAGCATTTT. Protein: CASTQGVDQPQHF.

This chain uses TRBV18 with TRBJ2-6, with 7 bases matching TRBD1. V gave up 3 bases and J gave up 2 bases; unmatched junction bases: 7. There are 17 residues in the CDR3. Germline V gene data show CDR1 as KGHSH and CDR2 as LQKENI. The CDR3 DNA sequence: TGTGCCAGCTCACCTCAGGAAGGGACAGCTGGGGCCAACGTCCTGACTTTC. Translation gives CASSPQEGTAGANVLTF.

The CDR3 DNA reads as TGTGCCAGCACCCTAACAGGCTTGCTAGAGGATGAAGCTTTCTTT. Translation gives CASTLTGLLEDEAFF. The chain employs TRBV28 and TRBJ1-1, with a possible D match to TRBD1 (5 bases). V was cut by 7 bases and J by 7 bases, with 22 bases left in between. The CDR3 is made up of 15 amino acids. Germline V gene data show CDR1 as MDHEN and CDR2 as SYDVKM.

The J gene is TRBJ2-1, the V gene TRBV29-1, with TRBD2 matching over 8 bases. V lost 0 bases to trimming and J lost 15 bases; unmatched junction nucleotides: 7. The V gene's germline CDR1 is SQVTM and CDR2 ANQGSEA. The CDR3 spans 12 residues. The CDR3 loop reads CSVEDQGLVPFF. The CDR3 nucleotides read TGCAGCGTTGAAGATCAGGGACTAGTTCCGTTCTTC.

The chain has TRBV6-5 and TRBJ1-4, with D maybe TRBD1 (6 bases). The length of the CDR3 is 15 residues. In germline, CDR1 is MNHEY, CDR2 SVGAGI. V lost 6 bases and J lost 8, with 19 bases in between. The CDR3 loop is CASSPGRTDAEKLFF. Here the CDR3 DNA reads TGTGCCAGCAGCCCCGGCCGGACAGATGCCGAAAAACTGTTTTTT.

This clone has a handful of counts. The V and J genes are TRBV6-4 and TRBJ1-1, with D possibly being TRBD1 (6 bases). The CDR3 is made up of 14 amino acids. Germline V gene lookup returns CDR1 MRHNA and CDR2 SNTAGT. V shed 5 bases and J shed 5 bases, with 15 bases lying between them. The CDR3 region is CASSLQGKGTEAFF. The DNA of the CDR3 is TGTGCCAGCAGTCTACAGGGAAAGGGGACTGAAGCTTTCTTT.

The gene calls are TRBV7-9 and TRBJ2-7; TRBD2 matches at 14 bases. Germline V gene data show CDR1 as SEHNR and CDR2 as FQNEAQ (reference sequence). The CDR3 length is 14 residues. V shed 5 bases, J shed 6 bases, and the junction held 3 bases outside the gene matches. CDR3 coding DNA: TGTGCCAGCAGCCAGGGACTAGCGGGAGCCGAGCAGTACTTC. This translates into CASSQGLAGAEQYF.

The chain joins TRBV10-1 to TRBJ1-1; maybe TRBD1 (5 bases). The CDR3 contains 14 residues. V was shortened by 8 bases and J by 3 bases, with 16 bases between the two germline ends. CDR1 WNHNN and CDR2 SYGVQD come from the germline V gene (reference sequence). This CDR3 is CASSVGGAYTEAFF. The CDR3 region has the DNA TGCGCCAGCTCTGTCGGAGGGGCCTACACTGAAGCTTTCTTT.

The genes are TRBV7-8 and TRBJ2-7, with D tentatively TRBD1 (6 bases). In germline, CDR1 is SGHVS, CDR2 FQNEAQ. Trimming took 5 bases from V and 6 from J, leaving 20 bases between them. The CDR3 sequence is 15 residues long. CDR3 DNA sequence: TGTGCCAGCAGCCAACACAGGGTGGCCCGAAGCGAGCAGTACTTC. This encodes CASSQHRVARSEQYF. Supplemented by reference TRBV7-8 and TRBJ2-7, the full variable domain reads GAGVSQSPRYKVAKRGQDVALRCDPISGHVSLFWYQQALGQGPEFLTYFQNEAQLDKSGLPSDRFFAERPEGSVSTLKIQRTQQEDSAVYLCASSQHRVARSEQYFGPGTRLTVT.

The CDR3, as DNA: TGCGCCAGCAGCGAAGACAGCCTCTGTAGCTACACCTTC. Translation gives CASSEDSLCSYTF. The V and J genes are TRBV5-1 and TRBJ1-2; a possible D gene is TRBD1 (5 bases). This CDR3 spans 13 amino acids. Per germline, CDR1 SGHRS and CDR2 YFSETQ. The germline V and J ends were trimmed by 4 bases and 9 bases, with 16 bases remaining between them.

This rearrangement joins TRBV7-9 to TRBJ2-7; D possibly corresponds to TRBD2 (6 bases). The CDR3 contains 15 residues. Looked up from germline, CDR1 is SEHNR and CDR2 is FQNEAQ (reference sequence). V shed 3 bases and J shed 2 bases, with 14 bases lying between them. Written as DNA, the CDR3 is TGTGCCAGCAGCTTGGGAGGATTTTTCCCCTACGAGCAGTACTTC. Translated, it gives CASSLGGFFPYEQYF.

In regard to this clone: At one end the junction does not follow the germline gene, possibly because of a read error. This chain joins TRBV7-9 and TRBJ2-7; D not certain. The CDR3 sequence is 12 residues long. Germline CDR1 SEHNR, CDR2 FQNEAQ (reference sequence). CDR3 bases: TGTTCCAGCAGCCCTTTCTCGGGCGAGCAGTACTTC. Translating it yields CSSSPFSGEQYF.

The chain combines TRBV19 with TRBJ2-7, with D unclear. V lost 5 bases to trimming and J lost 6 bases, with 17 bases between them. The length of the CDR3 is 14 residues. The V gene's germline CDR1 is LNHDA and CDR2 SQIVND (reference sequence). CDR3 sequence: CASSPSIISGEQYF. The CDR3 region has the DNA TGTGCCAGTAGTCCGTCAATCATCTCGGGCGAGCAGTACTTC.

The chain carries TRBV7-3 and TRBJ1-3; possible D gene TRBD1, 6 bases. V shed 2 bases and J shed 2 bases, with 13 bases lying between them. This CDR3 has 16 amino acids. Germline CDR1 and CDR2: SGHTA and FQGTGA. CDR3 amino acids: CASSLAGSGAGNTIYF. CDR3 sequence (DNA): TGTGCCAGCAGCTTAGCAGGGTCAGGGGCTGGAAACACCATATATTTT.

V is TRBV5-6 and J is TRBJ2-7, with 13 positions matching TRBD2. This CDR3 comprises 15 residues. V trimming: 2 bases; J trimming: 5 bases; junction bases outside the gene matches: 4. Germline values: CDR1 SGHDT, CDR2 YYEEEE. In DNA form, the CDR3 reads TGTGCCAGCAGCTTACCGACTAGCGGGGGGAACGAGCAGTACTTC. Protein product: CASSLPTSGGNEQYF. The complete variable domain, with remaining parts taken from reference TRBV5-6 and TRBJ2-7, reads DAGVTQSPTHLIKTRGQQVTLRCSPKSGHDTVSWYQQALGQGPQFIFQYYEEEERQRGNFPDRFSGHQFPNYSSELNVNALLLGDSALYLCASSLPTSGGNEQYFGPGTRLTVT.

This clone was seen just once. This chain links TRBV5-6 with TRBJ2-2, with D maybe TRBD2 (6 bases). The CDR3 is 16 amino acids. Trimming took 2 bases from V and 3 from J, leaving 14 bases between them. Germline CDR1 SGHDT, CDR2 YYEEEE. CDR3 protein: CASSFPTRLDTGELFF. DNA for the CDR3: TGTGCCAGCAGCTTTCCGACTAGACTTGACACCGGGGAGCTGTTTTTT.

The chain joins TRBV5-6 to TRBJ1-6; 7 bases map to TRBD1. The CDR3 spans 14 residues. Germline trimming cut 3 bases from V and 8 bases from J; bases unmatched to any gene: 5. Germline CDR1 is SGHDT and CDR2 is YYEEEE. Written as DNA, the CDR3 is TGTGCCAGCAGCTGGGGGCAGGGGGATTCACCCCTCCACTTT. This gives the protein CASSWGQGDSPLHF.

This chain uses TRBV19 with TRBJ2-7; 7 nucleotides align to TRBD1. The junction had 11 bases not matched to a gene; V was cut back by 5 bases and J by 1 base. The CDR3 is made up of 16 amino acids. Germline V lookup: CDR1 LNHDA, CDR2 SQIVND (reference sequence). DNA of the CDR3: TGTGCCAGTAGTGCCCCAAACAGGGGTGGATCCTACGAGCAGTACTTC. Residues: CASSAPNRGGSYEQYF.

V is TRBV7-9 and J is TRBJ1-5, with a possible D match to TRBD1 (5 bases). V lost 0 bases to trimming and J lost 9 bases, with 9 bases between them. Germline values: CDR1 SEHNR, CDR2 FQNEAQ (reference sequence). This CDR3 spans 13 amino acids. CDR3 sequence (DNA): TGTGCCAGCAGCTTAGCAGGGGCTCGGCCCCAGCATTTT. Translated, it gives CASSLAGARPQHF. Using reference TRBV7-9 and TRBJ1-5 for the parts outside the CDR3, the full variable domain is DTGVSQNPRHKITKRGQNVTFRCDPISEHNRLYWYRQTLGQGPEFLTYFQNEAQLEKSRLLSDRFSAERPKGSFSTLEIQRTEQGDSAMYLCASSLAGARPQHFGDGTRLSIL.

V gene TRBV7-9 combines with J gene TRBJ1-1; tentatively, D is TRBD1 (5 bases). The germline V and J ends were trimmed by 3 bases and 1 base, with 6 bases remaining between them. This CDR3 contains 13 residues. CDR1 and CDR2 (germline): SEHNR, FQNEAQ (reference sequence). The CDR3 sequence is CASSLTENTEAFF. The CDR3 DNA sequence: TGTGCCAGCAGCTTGACAGAGAACACTGAAGCTTTCTTT.

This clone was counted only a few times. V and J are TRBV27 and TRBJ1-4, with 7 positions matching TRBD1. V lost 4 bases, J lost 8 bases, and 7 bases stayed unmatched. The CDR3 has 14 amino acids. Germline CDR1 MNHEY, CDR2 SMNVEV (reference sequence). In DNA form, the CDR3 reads TGTGCCAGCAGTTCGGGACAGAGTTGGGAAAAACTGTTTTTT. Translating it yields CASSSGQSWEKLFF.

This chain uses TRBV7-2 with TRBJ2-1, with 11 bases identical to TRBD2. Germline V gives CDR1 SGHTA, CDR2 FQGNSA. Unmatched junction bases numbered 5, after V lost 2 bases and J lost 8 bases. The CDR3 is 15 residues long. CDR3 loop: CASSLRGSGRDEQFF. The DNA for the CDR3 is TGTGCCAGCAGCTTACGGGGTAGCGGGAGGGATGAGCAGTTCTTC.

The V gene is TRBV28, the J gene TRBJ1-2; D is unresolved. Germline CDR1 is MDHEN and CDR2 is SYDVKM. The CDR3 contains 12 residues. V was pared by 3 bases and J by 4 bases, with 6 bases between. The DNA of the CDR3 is TGTGCCAGCAGTTTCGGGGTCTATGGCTACACCTTC. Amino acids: CASSFGVYGYTF.

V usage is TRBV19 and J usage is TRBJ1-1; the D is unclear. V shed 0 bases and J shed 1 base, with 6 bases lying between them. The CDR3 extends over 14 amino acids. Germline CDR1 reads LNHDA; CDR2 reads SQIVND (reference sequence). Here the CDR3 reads CASSIDPWNTEAFF. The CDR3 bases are TGTGCCAGTAGTATAGACCCTTGGAACACTGAAGCTTTCTTT.

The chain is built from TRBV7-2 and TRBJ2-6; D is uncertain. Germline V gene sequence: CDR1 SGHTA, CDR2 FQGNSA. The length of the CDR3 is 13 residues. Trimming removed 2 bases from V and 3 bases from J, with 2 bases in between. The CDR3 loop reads CASSLYGANVLTF. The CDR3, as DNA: TGTGCCAGCAGCTTATATGGGGCCAACGTCCTGACTTTC.

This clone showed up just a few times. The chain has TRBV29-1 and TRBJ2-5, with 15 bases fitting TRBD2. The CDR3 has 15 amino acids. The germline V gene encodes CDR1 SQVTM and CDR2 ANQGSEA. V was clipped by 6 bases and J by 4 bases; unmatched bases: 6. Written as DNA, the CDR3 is TGCAGCGTAGGACTAGCGGGAGGGCTTGGAGAGACCCAGTACTTC. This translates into CSVGLAGGLGETQYF.

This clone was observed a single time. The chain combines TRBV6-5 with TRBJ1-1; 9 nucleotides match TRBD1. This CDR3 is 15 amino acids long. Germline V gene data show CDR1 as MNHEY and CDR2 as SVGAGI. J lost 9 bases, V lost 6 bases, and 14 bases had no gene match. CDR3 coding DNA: TGTGCCAGCAGGATTTCTCCGGGACAGGGAAGTCAAGCTTTCTTT. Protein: CASRISPGQGSQAFF.

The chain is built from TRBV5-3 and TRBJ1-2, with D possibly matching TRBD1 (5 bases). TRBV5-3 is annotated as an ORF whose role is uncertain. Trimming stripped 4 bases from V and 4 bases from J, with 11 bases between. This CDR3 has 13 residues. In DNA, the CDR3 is TGTGCCAGAAGCATAGAGGACATCTATGGCTACACCTTC. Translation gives CARSIEDIYGYTF.

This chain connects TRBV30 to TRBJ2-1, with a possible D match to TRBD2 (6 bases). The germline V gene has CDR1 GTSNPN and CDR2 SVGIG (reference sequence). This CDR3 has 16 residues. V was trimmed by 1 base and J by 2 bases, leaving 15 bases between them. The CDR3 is CAWSALGSGPYNEQFF. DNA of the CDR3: TGTGCCTGGAGTGCCCTGGGGAGCGGGCCCTACAATGAGCAGTTCTTC.

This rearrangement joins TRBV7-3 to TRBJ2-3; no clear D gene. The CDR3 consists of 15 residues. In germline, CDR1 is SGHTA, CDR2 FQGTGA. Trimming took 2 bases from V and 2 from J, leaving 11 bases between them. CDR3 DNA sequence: TGTGCCAGCAGCTTATCCGGCGGTCCCACAGATACGCAGTATTTT. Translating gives CASSLSGGPTDTQYF.

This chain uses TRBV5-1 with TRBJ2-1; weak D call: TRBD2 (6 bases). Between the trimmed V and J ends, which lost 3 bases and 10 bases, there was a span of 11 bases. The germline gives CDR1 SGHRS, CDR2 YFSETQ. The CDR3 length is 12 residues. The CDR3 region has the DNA TGCGCCAGCAGCTGGGACTCGAGCGAGCAGTTCTTC. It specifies CASSWDSSEQFF.

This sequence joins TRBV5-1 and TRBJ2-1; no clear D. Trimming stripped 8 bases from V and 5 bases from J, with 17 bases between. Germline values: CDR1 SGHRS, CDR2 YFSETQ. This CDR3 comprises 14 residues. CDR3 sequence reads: CASSLPRINNEQFF. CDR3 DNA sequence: TGCGCCAGTTCCCTCCCGAGGATCAACAATGAGCAGTTCTTC.